This TCR beta chain emerged from a study of T cell responses to AZD1222 COVID-19 vaccine. Findings and limits, study-wide: The CD4 TCRs associated with vaccination extended across spike and predominated at 160-218 and 743-854. A mostly white British donor set with more females was recruited, and clonal diversity was possibly underestimated. Baseline seropositives among AZD1222 recipients totaled only five to seven. Two doses of AZD1222 preceded a rise in Spike-specific TCR breadth and depth.

Data came from immunoSEQ multiplex PCR; TCRdb stores just in-frame clones and leaves some out. The sample has about 140,000 clones, and its top ten clones hold under 2.5%. On this clone itself: Its matching antigen is unknown.

From germline, CDR1 is LNHNV and CDR2 YYDKDF (reference sequence). This CDR3 is built from 16 residues. V was shortened by 1 base and J by 3 bases, with 15 bases between the two germline ends. Source material: peripheral blood. The sequence came from an adult in good health. The chain links TRBV15 to TRBJ1-1; maybe TRBD1 (5 bases). The CDR3 DNA reads as TGTGCCACCAGCAGAGGAACGGCCAGGGTCGACACTGAAGCTTTCTTT. Translated: CATSRGTARVDTEAFF.